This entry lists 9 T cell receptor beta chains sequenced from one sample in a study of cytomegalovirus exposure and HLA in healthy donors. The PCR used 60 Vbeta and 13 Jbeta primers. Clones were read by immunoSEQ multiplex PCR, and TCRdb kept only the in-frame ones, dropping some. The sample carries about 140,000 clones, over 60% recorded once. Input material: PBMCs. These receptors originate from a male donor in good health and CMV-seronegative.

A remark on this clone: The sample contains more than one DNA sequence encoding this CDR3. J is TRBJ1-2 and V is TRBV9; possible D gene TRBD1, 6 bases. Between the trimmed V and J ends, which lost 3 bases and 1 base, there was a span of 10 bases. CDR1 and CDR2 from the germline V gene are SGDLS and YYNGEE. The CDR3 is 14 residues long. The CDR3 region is CASSARQVNYGYTF. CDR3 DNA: TGTGCCAGCAGCGCCCGACAGGTTAACTATGGCTACACCTTC.

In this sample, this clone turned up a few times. This chain's CDR3 is CASSEVAGGADTQYF. CDR3 DNA sequence: TGTGCCAGCAGTGAAGTTGCGGGGGGTGCAGATACGCAGTATTTT. V and J are TRBV6-4 and TRBJ2-3, with 8 bases that match TRBD2. The CDR3 is made up of 15 amino acids. The junction had 6 bases not matched to a gene; V was cut back by 3 bases and J by 4 bases. Germline lookup yields CDR1 MRHNA and CDR2 SNTAGT.

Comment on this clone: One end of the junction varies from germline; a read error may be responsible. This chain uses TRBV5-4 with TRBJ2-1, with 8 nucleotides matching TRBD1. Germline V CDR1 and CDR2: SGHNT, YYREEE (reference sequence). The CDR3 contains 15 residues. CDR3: CASSRGQGTYSEQFF. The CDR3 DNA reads TGTGCCAGCAGTCGAGGACAGGGCACCTACAGTGAGCAGTTCTTC.

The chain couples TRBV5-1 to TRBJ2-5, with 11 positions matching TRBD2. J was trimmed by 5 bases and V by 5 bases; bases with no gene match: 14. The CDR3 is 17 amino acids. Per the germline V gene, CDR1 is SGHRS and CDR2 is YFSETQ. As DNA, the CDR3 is TGCGCCAGCAGTTCTTATAGCGGGAGGGCCGGGTTGGAGACCCAGTACTTC. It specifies CASSSYSGRAGLETQYF.

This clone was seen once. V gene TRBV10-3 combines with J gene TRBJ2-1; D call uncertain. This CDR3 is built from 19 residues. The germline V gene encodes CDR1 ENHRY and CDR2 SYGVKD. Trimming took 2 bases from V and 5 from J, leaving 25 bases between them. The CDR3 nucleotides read TGTGCCATCAGTGAGCAAATCGATGACCGGAGCACGTGGCACAATGAGCAGTTCTTC. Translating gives CAISEQIDDRSTWHNEQFF.

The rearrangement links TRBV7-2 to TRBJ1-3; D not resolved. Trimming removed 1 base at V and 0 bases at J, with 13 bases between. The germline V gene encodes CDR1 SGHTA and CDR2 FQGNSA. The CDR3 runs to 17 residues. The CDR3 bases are TGTGCCAGCAGCTTAGAACCCCCGCGAAGCTCTGGAAACACCATATATTTT. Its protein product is CASSLEPPRSSGNTIYF.

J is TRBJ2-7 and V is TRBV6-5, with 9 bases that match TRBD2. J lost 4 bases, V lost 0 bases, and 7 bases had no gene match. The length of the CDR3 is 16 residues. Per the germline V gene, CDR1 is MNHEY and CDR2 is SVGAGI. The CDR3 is CASSYSGAGGRYEQYF. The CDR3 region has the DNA TGTGCCAGCAGTTACTCGGGGGCGGGGGGGCGGTACGAGCAGTACTTC.

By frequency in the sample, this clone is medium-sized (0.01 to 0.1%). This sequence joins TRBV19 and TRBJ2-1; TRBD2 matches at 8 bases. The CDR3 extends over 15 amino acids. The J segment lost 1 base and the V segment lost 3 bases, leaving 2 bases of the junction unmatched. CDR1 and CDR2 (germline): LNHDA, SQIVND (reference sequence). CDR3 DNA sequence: TGTGCCAGTAGTATGGGACTAGAATCCTACAATGAGCAGTTCTTC. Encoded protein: CASSMGLESYNEQFF.

The CDR3 is CASSLGPGAKNIQYF. CDR3 bases: TGTGCCAGCAGTCTCGGCCCAGGGGCCAAAAACATTCAGTACTTC. V and J are TRBV28 and TRBJ2-4, with a tentative D call TRBD1 (5 bases). The ends were cut back, 5 bases at V and 1 base at J, with 12 bases in the middle. The CDR3 is made up of 15 amino acids. CDR1 and CDR2 from the germline V gene are MDHEN and SYDVKM.